This TCR beta chain was documented in a study of PD-1 blockade in classical Hodgkin lymphoma. Only in-frame clones appear in the TCRdb table, and some are missing; sequencing was by immunoSEQ multiplex PCR. Here the sample spans under 110,000 clones, 85% to 90% being singletons. CDR3 size: 15 residues. Germline V lookup: CDR1 SEHNR, CDR2 FQNEAQ (reference sequence). Trimming left V 4 bases short and J 1 base short, with 11 bases between. The table lists this clone with a few counts. The antigen is unknown. General observations from the study: Newly diagnosed patients were said to have less baseline TCR diversity than healthy donors did. Undefined causes, possibly disease activity or prior therapy, underlie the repertoire differences. Newly diagnosed and completely responding patients shared comparable baseline diversity. Significant TCR diversity gains by C4D1 occurred in CD4+ but not CD8+ cells.

Relapse was seen in all patients after autologous stem cell transplantation, and brentuximab vedotin exposure was variable. The clonotype originates from a human donor with classical Hodgkin lymphoma. The chain combines TRBV7-9 with TRBJ1-5; D is uncertain. Source: peripheral blood mononuclear cells (PBMCs), taken before the second cycle of nivolumab. This CDR3 is CASSSYGSSNQPQHF. In nucleotides, the CDR3 is TGTGCCAGCAGCTCGTACGGCTCCAGCAATCAGCCCCAGCATTTT. The variable domain in full, with the rest retrieved from reference TRBV7-9 and TRBJ1-5, is DTGVSQNPRHKITKRGQNVTFRCDPISEHNRLYWYRQTLGQGPEFLTYFQNEAQLEKSRLLSDRFSAERPKGSFSTLEIQRTEQGDSAMYLCASSSYGSSNQPQHFGDGTRLSIL.